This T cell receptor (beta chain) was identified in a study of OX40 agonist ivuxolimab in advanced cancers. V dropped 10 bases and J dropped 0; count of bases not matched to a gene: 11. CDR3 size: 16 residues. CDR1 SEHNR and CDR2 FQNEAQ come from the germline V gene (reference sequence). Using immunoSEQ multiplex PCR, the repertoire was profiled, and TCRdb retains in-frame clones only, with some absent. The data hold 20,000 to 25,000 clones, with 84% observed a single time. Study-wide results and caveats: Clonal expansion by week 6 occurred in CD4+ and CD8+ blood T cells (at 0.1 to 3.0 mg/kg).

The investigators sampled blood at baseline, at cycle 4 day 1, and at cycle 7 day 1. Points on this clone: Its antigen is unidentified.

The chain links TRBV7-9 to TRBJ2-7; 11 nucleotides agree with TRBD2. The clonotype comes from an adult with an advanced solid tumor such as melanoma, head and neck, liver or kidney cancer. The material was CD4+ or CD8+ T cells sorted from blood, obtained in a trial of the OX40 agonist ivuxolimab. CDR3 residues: CAIDGTTSGTSYEQYF. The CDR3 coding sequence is TGTGCCATCGACGGCACGACTAGCGGGACCTCCTACGAGCAGTACTTC.